Shown below are 24 T cell receptor beta chains from a single sample sequenced in a study of blood T cell repertoires in COVID-19. This table comes from immunoSEQ multiplex PCR, and its TCRdb copy is limited to in-frame clones, with some not included. The data contain roughly 200,000 clones, around 84% of them singletons. The sample comprised peripheral blood. The origin of the receptors is a woman aged 80 or over with active or convalescent COVID-19.

The chain uses TRBV6-5 and TRBJ2-7, with D possibly being TRBD1 (6 bases). Between the trimmed V and J ends, which lost 4 bases and 6 bases, there was a span of 16 bases. CDR3 length: 14 amino acids. Germline CDR1 and CDR2: MNHEY and SVGAGI. The CDR3 region is CASSLNNRAGEQYF. CDR3 bases: TGTGCCAGCAGTTTAAATAACAGGGCTGGCGAGCAGTACTTC.

The chain links TRBV11-3 to TRBJ1-1; D ambiguous. V lost 2 bases to trimming and J lost 0 bases, with 7 bases between them. The CDR3 spans 14 residues. The germline V gene encodes CDR1 SGHNT and CDR2 YENEEA. The CDR3 DNA is TGTGCCAGCAGCTTACCCAGTATGAACACTGAAGCTTTCTTT. Translated: CASSLPSMNTEAFF.

This chain links TRBV5-1 with TRBJ1-4; 9 bases agree with TRBD1. The germline gives CDR1 SGHRS, CDR2 YFSETQ. The CDR3 is 16 amino acids. J lost 3 bases, V lost 4 bases, and 7 bases had no gene match. CDR3 loop: CASSPRRQGANEKLFF. CDR3 nucleotide sequence: TGCGCCAGCAGCCCTAGACGACAGGGGGCTAATGAAAAACTGTTTTTT.

This chain connects TRBV14 to TRBJ2-7; D possibly corresponds to TRBD2 (6 bases). The germline gives CDR1 SGHDN, CDR2 FVKESK. Trimming pared 6 bases from V and 7 bases from J, leaving 16 bases between. The CDR3 has 13 residues. CDR3 bases: TGTGCCAGCAGGGAGCGGGCTGTGGGGGAGCAGTACTTC. It codes for CASRERAVGEQYF.

This chain links TRBV28 with TRBJ1-6; a weak D match, TRBD1 (5 bases). The CDR3 covers 14 residues. Per germline, CDR1 MDHEN and CDR2 SYDVKM. V shed 6 bases and J shed 7 bases, with 13 bases lying between them. CDR3 DNA sequence: TGTGCCAGCAGCGTCGGACACGTAAATTCACCCCTCCACTTT. Residues: CASSVGHVNSPLHF.

V and J are TRBV15 and TRBJ2-1; TRBD1 matches 9 bases. Germline lookup yields CDR1 LNHNV and CDR2 YYDKDF (reference sequence). This CDR3 contains 16 residues. V was clipped by 0 bases and J by 10 bases; unmatched bases: 10. The CDR3 spells CATSRDFTGGLREQFF. CDR3 in DNA: TGTGCCACCAGCAGAGATTTTACAGGGGGCTTGAGGGAGCAGTTCTTC.

The chain combines TRBV5-1 with TRBJ1-6; D might be TRBD1 (5 bases). The V gene lost 0 bases and the J gene lost 4 bases, with 8 bases spanning the gap. Germline CDR1 SGHRS, CDR2 YFSETQ. This CDR3 is 15 amino acids long. The CDR3 coding sequence is TGCGCCAGCAGCTTGGGCGCAGGGTATAATTCACCCCTCCACTTT. It codes for CASSLGAGYNSPLHF.

The V gene is TRBV5-1, the J gene TRBJ1-1; D is uncertain. The CDR3 loop spans 15 amino acids. Per the germline V gene, CDR1 is SGHRS and CDR2 is YFSETQ. The V gene lost 2 bases and the J gene lost 0 bases, with 11 bases spanning the gap. The CDR3 loop reads CASSLRGGMNTEAFF. In DNA, the CDR3 is TGCGCCAGCAGCTTAAGAGGAGGAATGAACACTGAAGCTTTCTTT.

The chain carries TRBV6-5 and TRBJ1-1; D unclear. V shed 8 bases and J shed 5 bases, with 15 bases lying between them. CDR3 size: 13 residues. From germline, CDR1 is MNHEY and CDR2 SVGAGI. CDR3 DNA sequence: TGTGCCAGCGAGCAAAGGCGGAGAACTGAAGCTTTCTTT. This sequence encodes CASEQRRRTEAFF.

V and J are TRBV29-1 and TRBJ2-3; TRBD2 is a possible D gene (6 bases). V was pared by 4 bases and J by 4 bases, with 12 bases between. The CDR3 runs 13 residues. The germline gives CDR1 SQVTM, CDR2 ANQGSEA. CDR3 in amino acids: CSVVWGVADTQYF. Written as DNA, the CDR3 is TGCAGCGTTGTGTGGGGGGTGGCAGATACGCAGTATTTT.

The chain has TRBV30 and TRBJ2-2; perhaps D is TRBD1 or TRBD2 (6 bases each). CDR3 length: 14 residues. From germline, CDR1 is GTSNPN and CDR2 SVGIG (reference sequence). V was shortened by 5 bases and J by 1 base, with 11 bases between the two germline ends. The DNA of the CDR3 is TGTGCCTGGGGGGGGCAGATGAACACCGGGGAGCTGTTTTTT. This encodes CAWGGQMNTGELFF.

This clone was recorded a few times. The chain is built from TRBV4-1 and TRBJ2-1, with TRBD1 matching over 9 bases. Per the germline V gene, CDR1 is MGHRA and CDR2 is YSYEKL. The V gene end was trimmed by 3 bases and the J gene end by 9 bases; junction bases not matched to a gene: 9. This CDR3 contains 15 residues. The CDR3 reads CASSHTQGAWIEQFF. For the CDR3, the DNA is TGCGCCAGCAGCCACACACAGGGGGCTTGGATTGAGCAGTTCTTC.

Here the CDR3 reads CASSDQGIKETQYF. In DNA form, the CDR3 reads TGTGCCAGCAGCGATCAGGGGATTAAAGAGACCCAGTACTTC. The chain links TRBV7-2 to TRBJ2-5, with D maybe TRBD1 (6 bases). This CDR3 is 14 amino acids long. V was shortened by 5 bases and J by 3 bases, with 13 bases between the two germline ends. Germline loops: CDR1 SGHTA, CDR2 FQGNSA.

This clone has only one observation. V gene TRBV6-5 combines with J gene TRBJ2-6, with a tentative D call TRBD1 (5 bases). Trimming stripped 2 bases from V and 4 bases from J, with 12 bases between. In germline, CDR1 is MNHEY, CDR2 SVGAGI. The CDR3 covers 16 residues. CDR3 coding DNA: TGTGCCAGCAGTTACCCAGACAGTTTGGGGGCCAACGTCCTGACTTTC. It codes for CASSYPDSLGANVLTF.

The rearrangement joins TRBV2 to TRBJ1-4; D is ambiguous. This CDR3 comprises 12 residues. Trimming stripped 6 bases from V and 8 bases from J, with 10 bases between. Germline V lookup: CDR1 SNHLY, CDR2 FYNNEI. The CDR3 is CASRKSPEKLFF. CDR3 sequence (DNA): TGTGCCAGCAGGAAGAGCCCCGAAAAACTGTTTTTT.

This clone was seen a few times. V is TRBV18 and J is TRBJ1-3; D gene ambiguous. V lost 2 bases, J lost 0 bases, and 11 bases lay in between. The CDR3 has 16 amino acids. The germline V gene encodes CDR1 KGHSH and CDR2 LQKENI. The CDR3 region is CASSPESPSSGNTIYF. The CDR3 DNA sequence: TGTGCCAGCTCACCAGAGAGTCCGAGCTCTGGAAACACCATATATTTT.

The J gene is TRBJ2-7, the V gene TRBV7-9; 7 bases align to TRBD1. In germline, CDR1 is SEHNR, CDR2 FQNEAQ (reference sequence). The CDR3 runs to 13 residues. V shed 1 base, J shed 3 bases, and the junction held 0 bases outside the gene matches. The CDR3 here is CASSLGDSYEQYF. CDR3 nucleotide sequence: TGTGCCAGCAGCTTAGGGGACAGCTACGAGCAGTACTTC.

The rearrangement uses TRBV5-6 and TRBJ2-1; 7 positions match TRBD1. V dropped 4 bases and J dropped 0; count of bases not matched to a gene: 4. This CDR3 is built from 15 residues. Germline V gene lookup returns CDR1 SGHDT and CDR2 YYEEEE. The CDR3 sequence is CASSQGVSSYNEQFF. CDR3 DNA sequence: TGTGCCAGCAGCCAGGGGGTGAGCTCCTACAATGAGCAGTTCTTC.

J is TRBJ1-3 and V is TRBV19, with D tentatively TRBD1 (5 bases). Trimming cost V 4 bases and J 1 base, with 8 bases left between them. Germline CDR1 and CDR2: LNHDA and SQIVND (reference sequence). The CDR3 length is 14 residues. CDR3 protein: CASSTTDSGNTIYF. The DNA for the CDR3 is TGTGCCAGTAGTACGACAGATTCTGGAAACACCATATATTTT.

This clone was observed a few times. V is TRBV12-3 or TRBV12-4 and J is TRBJ1-1; TRBD1 agrees at 7 bases. V was clipped by 7 bases and J by 4 bases; unmatched bases: 6. The CDR3 consists of 13 residues. The CDR3 sequence: CASTPYRGTEAFF. CDR3 DNA: TGTGCCAGCACCCCCTACAGGGGCACTGAAGCTTTCTTT.

The chain couples TRBV13 to TRBJ1-2; 8 nucleotides line up with TRBD1. The CDR3 contains 13 residues. Germline V gene sequence: CDR1 PRHDT, CDR2 FYEKMQ (reference sequence). The junction had 3 bases not matched to a gene; V was cut back by 5 bases and J by 4 bases. This CDR3 reads CASSEGQGYGYTF. CDR3 nucleotides: TGTGCCAGCAGCGAAGGACAGGGCTATGGCTACACCTTC. Full variable domain (missing parts from reference TRBV13 and TRBJ1-2): AAGVIQSPRHLIKEKRETATLKCYPIPRHDTVYWYQQGPGQDPQFLISFYEKMQSDKGSIPDRFSAQQFSDYHSELNMSSLELGDSALYFCASSEGQGYGYTFGSGTRLTVV.

V gene TRBV19 combines with J gene TRBJ2-7, with D maybe TRBD1 (6 bases). Looked up from germline, CDR1 is LNHDA and CDR2 is SQIVND (reference sequence). V lost 5 bases and J lost 7, with 15 bases in between. The CDR3 totals 13 residues. CDR3 in amino acids: CASSDYRVGEQYF. CDR3 DNA: TGTGCCAGTAGTGACTACAGGGTAGGGGAGCAGTACTTC.

V is TRBV6-6 and J is TRBJ1-2, with TRBD1 as a possible D gene (5 bases). V dropped 0 bases and J dropped 2 bases, with 13 bases sitting between them. This CDR3 has 16 amino acids. Germline V gene sequence: CDR1 MNHNY, CDR2 SVGAGI (reference sequence). CDR3 in DNA: TGTGCCAGCAGTTACTCGATTGACAGTCCCAACTATGGCTACACCTTC. It specifies CASSYSIDSPNYGYTF.

The gene calls are TRBV7-3 and TRBJ2-7, with a tentative D call TRBD2 (6 bases). CDR1 is SGHTA and CDR2 is FQGTGA in the germline V gene. This CDR3 region has 15 residues. V lost 4 bases, J lost 3 bases, and 16 bases lay in between. This CDR3 reads CASSYSGGPLYEQYF. The CDR3 DNA sequence: TGTGCCAGCAGCTATTCCGGGGGACCCCTCTACGAGCAGTACTTC. Full variable domain (rest looked up from reference TRBV7-3 and TRBJ2-7): GAGVSQTPSNKVTEKGKYVELRCDPISGHTALYWYRQSLGQGPEFLIYFQGTGAADDSGLPNDRFFAVRPEGSVSTLKIQRTERGDSAVYLCASSYSGGPLYEQYFGPGTRLTVT.